This is a list of T cell receptor beta chains from one sample in a study of cytotoxic CD8 clonotypes in ibrutinib-treated CLL. TCRdb keeps only in-frame clones here, not all; method: immunoSEQ multiplex PCR. The data show about 150,000 clones, with about 79% seen just once and about 13% held by the top ten. Sequencing was performed on PBMCs, taken after 12 months of ibrutinib treatment. These receptors originate from a human donor with chronic lymphocytic leukemia. CDR3s include the opening cysteine and the closing phenylalanine or tryptophan. D genes are given only for firm matches. Clone size appears in some rows only: once, few, many, or a class for an expanded clone.

cdr3_aa cdr3_nt v_call clone_size d_call j_call
CTSSQDNNSPLHF TGCACCAGCAGTCAGGATAATAATTCACCCCTCCACTTT TRBV1 NA NA TRBJ1-6
CASSETGVNEKLFF TGTGCCAGCAGTGAGACAGGGGTTAATGAAAAACTGTTTTTT TRBV2 few TRBD1 TRBJ1-4
CASSSGAKGNTIYF TGTGCCAGCAGTAGTGGAGCCAAGGGAAACACCATATATTTT TRBV6-1 NA NA TRBJ1-3
CASSFSGRSYEQYF TGCGCCAGCAGCTTTAGCGGGAGAAGTTACGAGCAGTACTTC TRBV5-1 few TRBD2 TRBJ2-7
CASSPWDRGHEQYF TGTGCCAGCTCACCATGGGACAGGGGGCACGAGCAGTACTTC TRBV18 NA TRBD1 TRBJ2-7
CASSLDSGSSSYEQYF TGTGCCAGCAGCTTAGATTCGGGATCAAGCTCCTACGAGCAGTACTTC TRBV11-2 few NA TRBJ2-7
CASSLDTDEKLFF TGTGCCAGCAGCTTAGATACTGATGAAAAACTGTTTTTT TRBV7-9 NA NA TRBJ1-4
CASTDNSNQPQHF TGTGCCAGCACGGATAATAGCAATCAGCCCCAGCATTTT TRBV6-1 few NA TRBJ1-5
CASSPGTGGEAFF TGTGCCAGCTCACCAGGCACAGGGGGAGAAGCTTTCTTT TRBV18 NA TRBD1 TRBJ1-1
CASSGLWPKQGTIYEQYF TGTGCCAGCAGCGGACTGTGGCCAAAACAGGGGACCATCTACGAGCAGTACTTC TRBV14 NA TRBD1 TRBJ2-7
CASSLRGLEQFF TGTGCCAGCAGCTTAAGGGGACTCGAGCAGTTCTTC TRBV7-6 NA NA TRBJ2-1
CASSYNGLALNYEQYF TGTGCCAGCAGTTACAATGGACTAGCCTTGAACTACGAGCAGTACTTC TRBV6-5 NA TRBD2 TRBJ2-7
CASSYGNTIYF TGTGCCAGCAGTTACGGAAACACCATATATTTT TRBV6-5 NA NA TRBJ1-3
CASSRRDRGHYTF TGTGCCAGCAGTCGCCGGGACAGGGGTCACTACACCTTC TRBV6-5 few TRBD1 TRBJ1-2
CAIGERGLIDEQFF TGTGCCATCGGCGAGAGGGGCTTGATCGATGAGCAGTTCTTC TRBV7-9 NA NA TRBJ2-1
CASSKSNQPQHF TGTGCCAGCAGTAAGTCCAATCAGCCCCAGCATTTT TRBV6-1 NA NA TRBJ1-5
CATSTRTGGATTNYGYTF TGTGCCACCAGCACCAGGACAGGGGGAGCTACTACTAACTATGGCTACACCTTC TRBV15 NA TRBD1 TRBJ1-2
CASSLHPDGGTGELFF TGTGCCAGCAGTTTACACCCCGACGGGGGGACCGGGGAGCTGTTTTTT TRBV6-5 NA TRBD2 TRBJ2-2
CASSLYVGAANQPQHF TGTGCCAGCAGTTTATATGTGGGGGCCGCCAATCAGCCCCAGCATTTT TRBV28 NA NA TRBJ1-5
CASSSGGPYNEQFF TGTGCCAGCAGTAGCGGGGGGCCGTACAATGAGCAGTTCTTC TRBV2 NA TRBD2 TRBJ2-1
CATSRARGGQETQYF TGTGCCACCAGCAGAGCCAGGGGAGGGCAAGAGACCCAGTACTTC TRBV15 NA NA TRBJ2-5
CASSSPQDIQIYEQYF TGTGCCAGCAGTTCCCCGCAGGACATACAAATCTACGAGCAGTACTTC TRBV28 NA NA TRBJ2-7
CATSRDRMDTQYF TGTGCCACCAGCAGAGATAGAATGGATACGCAGTATTTT TRBV15 once NA TRBJ2-3
CASSLLRSHTDTQYF TGTGCCAGCAGCTTATTGCGCAGCCACACAGATACGCAGTATTTT TRBV7-8 NA NA TRBJ2-3
CASSESGGQGVSSVETQYF TGTGCCAGCAGCGAATCCGGAGGACAGGGTGTGTCTTCGGTTGAGACCCAGTACTTC TRBV9 NA TRBD1 TRBJ2-5
CASSSTKNQPQHF TGTGCCAGCAGCTCAACCAAAAATCAGCCCCAGCATTTT TRBV7-9 NA NA TRBJ1-5
CASSSGWGGQPQHF TGTGCCAGCAGTTCGGGTTGGGGGGGCCAGCCCCAGCATTTT TRBV28 few NA TRBJ1-5
CASSFVTSGRIYEQYF TGTGCCAGCAGCTTCGTAACTAGCGGGAGAATCTACGAGCAGTACTTC TRBV5-6 NA TRBD2 TRBJ2-7
CASSLVSGGYGYTF TGTGCCAGCAGCTTAGTCAGCGGGGGCTATGGCTACACCTTC TRBV7-9 NA NA TRBJ1-2
CASSQEGDSNQPQHF TGCGCCAGCAGCCAAGAAGGTGATAGCAATCAGCCCCAGCATTTT TRBV4-1 NA NA TRBJ1-5
CASSVTGNTGELFF TGCGCCAGCAGCGTCACGGGGAACACCGGGGAGCTGTTTTTT TRBV5-1 NA NA TRBJ2-2
CAWSVAGFEKLFF TGTGCCTGGAGTGTGGCGGGCTTTGAAAAACTGTTTTTT TRBV30 NA NA TRBJ1-4
CASSLTGQGTGRGGYTF TGTGCCAGCAGCCTCACCGGACAGGGGACCGGGCGGGGTGGCTACACCTTC TRBV7-6 NA TRBD1 TRBJ1-2
CASSVRDRGGEKLFF TGTGCCAGCAGCGTAAGAGACAGGGGTGGTGAAAAACTGTTTTTT TRBV9 few TRBD1 TRBJ1-4
CASSIWDEQYF TGTGCCAGCAGTATATGGGACGAGCAGTACTTC TRBV7-2 NA NA TRBJ2-7
CASSLVRRRGELFF TGTGCCAGCAGCTTAGTTCGGCGTAGGGGGGAGCTGTTTTTT TRBV11-2 NA NA TRBJ2-2
CAWSGFAEAFF TGTGCCTGGAGTGGTTTCGCTGAAGCTTTCTTT TRBV30 NA NA TRBJ1-1
CASSQDGRGYDYGYTF TGCGCCAGCAGCCAAGATGGCAGGGGATACGACTATGGCTACACCTTC TRBV4-3 NA NA TRBJ1-2
CASLAGARRNTGELFF TGTGCCAGTTTAGCGGGAGCCAGGCGGAACACCGGGGAGCTGTTTTTT TRBV19 once TRBD2 TRBJ2-2
CSVESPRRVSYNEQFF TGCAGCGTTGAATCCCCCCGGCGGGTTAGCTACAATGAGCAGTTCTTC TRBV29-1 NA NA TRBJ2-1
CAWSPGLDGYTF TGTGCCTGGAGTCCCGGGTTGGATGGCTACACCTTC TRBV30 NA NA TRBJ1-2
CSAEDNYGYTF TGCAGTGCCGAGGACAACTATGGCTACACCTTC TRBV20-1 once NA TRBJ1-2
CASSPRQGAHEQYF TGTGCCAGCAGTCCTCGACAGGGGGCCCACGAGCAGTACTTC TRBV6-5 NA TRBD1 TRBJ2-7
CASSFGNQPQHF TGTGCCAGCAGCTTTGGCAATCAGCCCCAGCATTTT TRBV7-9 NA NA TRBJ1-5
CSVETRDRAYNEQFF TGCAGCGTTGAAACCCGGGACAGGGCTTACAATGAGCAGTTCTTC TRBV29-1 NA TRBD1 TRBJ2-1
CASSLVGQSNQPQHF TGTGCCAGCAGCTTGGTAGGGCAAAGCAATCAGCCCCAGCATTTT TRBV5-5 NA NA TRBJ1-5
CAWSGGNEAFF TGTGCCTGGAGCGGGGGGAATGAAGCTTTCTTT TRBV30 NA NA TRBJ1-1
CASSVVYMGLYNQPQHF TGTGCCAGCAGCGTAGTCTATATGGGGTTGTACAATCAGCCCCAGCATTTT TRBV9 NA NA TRBJ1-5
CASSVSGQENTEAFF TGTGCCAGCAGCGTCTCAGGACAGGAGAACACTGAAGCTTTCTTT TRBV9 once TRBD1 TRBJ1-1
CASSLSPPTPNTGELFF TGCGCCAGCAGCCTGTCTCCCCCGACACCGAACACCGGGGAGCTGTTTTTT TRBV5-1 few NA TRBJ2-2
CASSQVASNTDTQYF TGTGCCAGCAGCCAAGTTGCGTCAAACACAGATACGCAGTATTTT TRBV4-2 NA NA TRBJ2-3
CASRGTSGNYNEQFF TGTGCCAGCAGGGGGACTAGCGGGAACTACAATGAGCAGTTCTTC TRBV9 NA TRBD2 TRBJ2-1
CATSRVPAPLGEEQYF TGTGCCACCAGCAGAGTCCCCGCTCCTCTCGGGGAGGAGCAGTACTTC TRBV15 NA NA TRBJ2-7
CASSERYEQYF TGTGCCAGCAGTGAACGCTACGAGCAGTACTTC TRBV25-1 NA NA TRBJ2-7
CASSVQGARNTIYF TGTGCCAGCAGCGTACAGGGGGCGAGAAACACCATATATTTT TRBV9 NA TRBD1 TRBJ1-3
CASSSLTGATGELFF TGTGCCAGTAGTAGCTTGACAGGGGCCACCGGGGAGCTGTTTTTT TRBV19 NA TRBD1 TRBJ2-2